Listed here are 24 T cell receptor beta chains from one sample, sequenced in a study of T cells after yellow fever vaccination. TCRdb reprocessed the 5' RACE reads via MiXCR and lists one record per CDR3 protein. The table lists approximately 160,000 distinct CDR3 sequences, over 7% of them singletons. Sample: CD8+ T cells sorted from PBMCs, taken 45 days after the yellow fever booster vaccination. These receptors all stem from a man aged 18 to 30 who received the YFV17D yellow fever vaccine.

This clonotype was picked up a small number of times. The chain is built from TRBV2 and TRBJ2-7; D remains ambiguous. Germline V gene data show CDR1 as SNHLY and CDR2 as FYNNEI. Trimming took off 2 bases at V and 0 bases at J, with 8 bases between the two ends. The CDR3 has 14 amino acids. The DNA of the CDR3 is TGTGCCAGCAGTGAACCACGGTTCTCCTACGAGCAGTACTTC. Translation: CASSEPRFSYEQYF.

With regard to this clonotype: One end of the junction does not line up with germline, which may come from a read error. The rearrangement uses TRBV24-1 and TRBJ2-5; 7 bases are shared with TRBD1. The CDR3 is 18 amino acids. Germline V gene data show CDR1 as KGHDR and CDR2 as SFDVKD. CDR3 bases: TGTGCCACCCGTGAAAAGTGGACTGGACAGGCGGCCCAGGAGACCCAGTACTTC. As protein: CATREKWTGQAAQETQYF.

V gene TRBV19 combines with J gene TRBJ1-2; no definite D call. Germline values: CDR1 LNHDA, CDR2 SQIVND (reference sequence). Trimming took off 4 bases at V and 13 bases at J, with 16 bases between the two ends. CDR3 length: 12 residues. CDR3 nucleotide sequence: TGTGCCAGTAGTAGACGCGGCGTAGAGGTCACCTTC. Protein product: CASSRRGVEVTF.

This clonotype was seen only a few times. J is TRBJ2-5 and V is TRBV7-2, with D perhaps matching TRBD2 (7 bases). The V gene's germline CDR1 is SGHTA and CDR2 FQGNSA. V was trimmed by 1 base and J by 1 base, leaving 19 bases between them. The CDR3 totals 18 residues. The DNA of the CDR3 is TGTGCCAGCAGCTTAGGGGCGCGTGGGGGGGGCCCCCAAGAGACCCAGTACTTC. Amino acid sequence: CASSLGARGGGPQETQYF.

This clonotype has only a few counts. The CDR3 region has the DNA TGTGCCAGCAGCTTAGGGTATCTAGGAACAGATACGCAGTATTTT. It codes for CASSLGYLGTDTQYF. This sequence joins TRBV7-9 and TRBJ2-3; D gene uncertain. Germline V lookup: CDR1 SEHNR, CDR2 FQNEAQ (reference sequence). This CDR3 contains 15 residues. Trimming removed 1 base from V and 3 bases from J, with 11 bases in between.

The sample holds many counts of this clonotype. The chain recombines TRBV4-1 with TRBJ1-4, with D uncertain. The CDR3 contains 12 residues. Germline CDR1 reads MGHRA; CDR2 reads YSYEKL. V shed 2 bases and J shed 8 bases, with 6 bases lying between them. The chain's CDR3 is CASSQTGEKLFF. CDR3 sequence (DNA): TGCGCCAGCAGCCAAACGGGGGAAAAACTGTTTTTT.

This clonotype was seen a handful of times. The chain has TRBV28 and TRBJ2-7, with D possibly being TRBD2 (6 bases). CDR1 and CDR2 (germline): MDHEN, SYDVKM. The ends were cut back, 9 bases at V and 0 bases at J, with 18 bases in the middle. The CDR3 covers 15 residues. As DNA, the CDR3 is TGTGCCAGTCGTGGACTGGGCGGGGCCTCCTACGAGCAGTACGTC. The encoded protein is CASRGLGGASYEQYV.

This clonotype was seen a few times. The chain combines TRBV12-3 or TRBV12-4 with TRBJ1-1; D is unresolved. Trimming cost V 3 bases and J 4 bases, with 12 bases left between them. The CDR3 spans 14 residues. The CDR3 loop reads CASSLWGVSTEAFF. In DNA, the CDR3 is TGTGCCAGCAGTTTGTGGGGAGTAAGCACTGAAGCTTTCTTT.

This chain uses TRBV7-2 with TRBJ1-1; possibly TRBD1 for D (5 bases). Trimming cost V 5 bases and J 0 bases, with 13 bases left between them. The CDR3 consists of 15 residues. Germline V gives CDR1 SGHTA, CDR2 FQGNSA. The CDR3 here is CASSKVGGMNTEAFF. The CDR3 DNA sequence: TGTGCCAGCAGCAAGGTCGGGGGTATGAACACTGAAGCTTTCTTT.

CDR3 in DNA: TGTGCCAGCAGTCCCGGGACATCGAGCGGGGAGCTGTTTTTT. It specifies CASSPGTSSGELFF. The chain carries TRBV27 and TRBJ2-2, with D possibly TRBD1 on 6 matching bases. The germline gives CDR1 MNHEY, CDR2 SMNVEV (reference sequence). There are 14 residues in the CDR3. Deletions cut 5 bases from V and 7 bases from J, with 14 bases between.

This clonotype turned up a few times. V is TRBV5-4 and J is TRBJ1-1; D ambiguous. The V gene's germline CDR1 is SGHNT and CDR2 YYREEE (reference sequence). Deletions cut 1 base from V and 1 base from J, with 11 bases between. CDR3 length: 15 amino acids. CDR3 protein: CASSLIGAENTEAFF. The DNA for the CDR3 is TGTGCCAGCAGCTTGATAGGCGCGGAGAACACTGAAGCTTTCTTT.

Only a few counts were recorded for this clonotype. The genes are TRBV15 and TRBJ1-2; 8 bases agree with TRBD1. Unmatched junction bases numbered 13, after V lost 5 bases and J lost 8 bases. Germline CDR1 is LNHNV and CDR2 is YYDKDF (reference sequence). This CDR3 comprises 15 residues. CDR3 sequence (DNA): TGTGCCACCAGCCGAGGACAGGGAGGTATCCGCGGCTACACCTTC. Amino acid sequence: CATSRGQGGIRGYTF.

This clonotype occurred a few times. The rearrangement joins TRBV27 to TRBJ2-7; a possible D gene is TRBD1 (6 bases). This CDR3 is built from 14 residues. Germline-derived CDR1 and CDR2 are MNHEY and SMNVEV (reference sequence). Trimming removed 3 bases at V and 5 bases at J, with 14 bases between. The CDR3 loop reads CASSLGQGSHEQYF. Here the CDR3 DNA reads TGTGCCAGCAGTTTGGGTCAGGGGAGTCACGAGCAGTACTTC.

The chain recombines TRBV7-9 with TRBJ1-6, with TRBD1 as a possible D gene (5 bases). The CDR3 is made up of 15 amino acids. Trimming cost V 6 bases and J 9 bases, with 18 bases left between them. The germline V gene encodes CDR1 SEHNR and CDR2 FQNEAQ (reference sequence). The CDR3 reads CASSLSTRRGSPLHF. In DNA, the CDR3 is TGTGCCAGCAGTCTTTCGACCAGGAGGGGTTCACCCCTCCACTTT.

In its sample, this clonotype was seen a few times. The V and J genes are TRBV20-1 and TRBJ2-7; TRBD2 might be the D (5 bases). The length of the CDR3 is 15 residues. Germline V lookup: CDR1 DFQATT, CDR2 SNEGSKA (reference sequence). The V and J ends lost 7 bases and 0 bases respectively, with 19 bases between them. For the CDR3, the DNA is TGCAGTGTCTTTCGGGGAGTGGGGATCTCCTACGAGCAGTACTTC. Its translation: CSVFRGVGISYEQYF.

The rearrangement joins TRBV7-3 to TRBJ2-2; the D is unclear. This CDR3 region has 16 residues. V dropped 6 bases and J dropped 2 bases, with 16 bases sitting between them. CDR1 is SGHTA, CDR2 FQGTGA, per germline. CDR3 region: CASRTPGDFNTGELFF. DNA of the CDR3: TGTGCCAGCAGAACCCCAGGAGACTTCAACACCGGGGAGCTGTTTTTT.

This clonotype was seen at least ten times. V is TRBV7-2 and J is TRBJ2-5; no firm D call. V lost 0 bases, J lost 5 bases, and 13 bases lay in between. Per germline, CDR1 SGHTA and CDR2 FQGNSA. The CDR3 spans 15 residues. For the CDR3, the DNA is TGTGCCAGCAGCTTAGCTACCCGGATACAGGAGACCCAGTACTTC. It translates to CASSLATRIQETQYF.

V gene TRBV27 combines with J gene TRBJ1-1, with D possibly being TRBD1 (6 bases). There are 13 residues in the CDR3. The germline CDR1 and CDR2 sequences are MNHEY and SMNVEV (reference sequence). Trimming removed 6 bases from V and 2 bases from J, with 10 bases in between. CDR3 in amino acids: CASRDRLNTEAFF. The CDR3 DNA follows: TGTGCCAGCAGAGACAGGTTAAACACTGAAGCTTTCTTT.

The CDR3 nucleotides read TGCGCCAGCAGCCAAGTAGGGAGGGGCTATGGCTACACCTTC. Translation gives CASSQVGRGYGYTF. The rearrangement uses TRBV4-1 and TRBJ1-2; tentatively, D is TRBD1 (5 bases). CDR3 length equals 14 residues. Trimming pared 1 base from V and 4 bases from J, leaving 10 bases between. Germline-derived CDR1 and CDR2 are MGHRA and YSYEKL.

The rearrangement uses TRBV3-1 and TRBJ2-2; 7 bases match TRBD1. V trimming: 1 base; J trimming: 3 bases; junction bases outside the gene matches: 5. Germline CDR1 and CDR2: LGHDT and YNNKEL (reference sequence). The CDR3 loop spans 16 amino acids. In nucleotides, the CDR3 is TGTGCCAGCAGCCAAGCGGGACAGTCTTACACCGGGGAGCTGTTTTTT. Amino acids: CASSQAGQSYTGELFF.

The chain uses TRBV4-3 and TRBJ1-1; D perhaps matches TRBD1 (6 bases). This CDR3 has 15 amino acids. Trimming took 0 bases from V and 0 from J, leaving 8 bases between them. CDR1 is LGHNA and CDR2 is YSLEER in the germline V gene. CDR3 DNA: TGCGCCAGCAGCCAAGAAACAGGGCTGAACACTGAAGCTTTCTTT. The encoded protein is CASSQETGLNTEAFF.

A few counts support this clonotype. The J gene is TRBJ2-7, the V gene TRBV5-1, with D possibly matching TRBD2 (5 bases). The CDR3 has 13 amino acids. V was clipped by 2 bases and J by 3 bases, with 9 bases between them. Germline CDR1 and CDR2: SGHRS and YFSETQ. CDR3 in amino acids: CASSFGGLYEQYF. The CDR3 DNA reads TGCGCCAGCAGCTTCGGCGGACTCTACGAGCAGTACTTC.

The V gene is TRBV7-9, the J gene TRBJ1-4; D is ambiguous. This CDR3 contains 14 residues. V lost 5 bases to trimming and J lost 4 bases, with 11 bases between them. CDR1 SEHNR and CDR2 FQNEAQ come from the germline V gene (reference sequence). CDR3 coding DNA: TGTGCCAGCAGCCTCGTATCTGGTAATGAAAAACTGTTTTTT. Translating gives CASSLVSGNEKLFF.

This clonotype was found a few times. This chain connects TRBV6-5 to TRBJ1-5; a possible D gene is TRBD1 (6 bases). Germline CDR1 is MNHEY and CDR2 is SVGAGI. V gave up 4 bases and J gave up 6 bases, with 10 bases separating them. The length of the CDR3 is 13 residues. CDR3 coding DNA: TGTGCCAGCAGTTTAGGGGGGGGTCAGCCCCAGCATTTT. This codes for CASSLGGGQPQHF.